This is a list of T cell receptor beta chains from one sample in a study of blood T cell repertoires in COVID-19. Assay: immunoSEQ multiplex PCR; the TCRdb copy retains only in-frame clones and omits some. This sample has 200,000 to 250,000 clones, with roughly 80% found just once. Sequences were obtained from peripheral blood. The receptors originated from an elderly woman with COVID-19, enrolled during active disease. The CDR3 runs from the conserved cysteine through the conserved F or W. Fields, in order: D gene, clone size, V gene, J gene, CDR3 DNA, CDR3 protein. D genes are given only for firm matches. For some rows the clone size is stated as once, few or many, or as a class when expanded; others skip it.

D gene: NA; clone size: NA; V gene: TRBV5-6; J gene: TRBJ1-3; CDR3 DNA: TGTGCCAGCAGCTTGAGGACAGCGACCTCTGGAAACACCATATATTTT; CDR3 protein: CASSLRTATSGNTIYF
D gene: TRBD1; clone size: NA; V gene: TRBV11-3; J gene: TRBJ1-1; CDR3 DNA: TGTGCCAGCAGCCCCGCCGGGACAGAGAACACTGAAGCTTTCTTT; CDR3 protein: CASSPAGTENTEAFF
D gene: TRBD2; clone size: NA; V gene: TRBV6-6; J gene: TRBJ2-5; CDR3 DNA: TGTGCCAGCAGAACCGGGGGGGCTTTTGAGACCCAGTACTTC; CDR3 protein: CASRTGGAFETQYF
D gene: NA; clone size: NA; V gene: TRBV4-1; J gene: TRBJ1-1; CDR3 DNA: TGCGCCAGCAGCCACCCGAGGGGGTCCCTGAACACTGAAGCTTTCTTT; CDR3 protein: CASSHPRGSLNTEAFF
D gene: NA; clone size: NA; V gene: TRBV6-5; J gene: TRBJ2-7; CDR3 DNA: TGTGCCAGCAGTTACTCGAGACAGTTTCCCTACGAGCAGTACTTC; CDR3 protein: CASSYSRQFPYEQYF
D gene: NA; clone size: once; V gene: TRBV7-8; J gene: TRBJ2-1; CDR3 DNA: TGTGCCAGCAGCTTTTGGCGGGACCAGAGGGTGAATGAGCAGTTCTTC; CDR3 protein: CASSFWRDQRVNEQFF
D gene: NA; clone size: NA; V gene: TRBV12-5; J gene: TRBJ2-3; CDR3 DNA: TGTGCTAGTGGTTTGTCAACAGGGAAAGATACGCAGTATTTT; CDR3 protein: CASGLSTGKDTQYF
D gene: NA; clone size: few; V gene: TRBV5-1; J gene: TRBJ1-2; CDR3 DNA: TGCGCCAGCAGCTTGGAGGCAGGGTCTAACTATGGCTACACCTTC; CDR3 protein: CASSLEAGSNYGYTF
D gene: NA; clone size: NA; V gene: TRBV6-5; J gene: TRBJ2-7; CDR3 DNA: TGTGCCAGCGGTCAACTCTCCGAGCAGTACTTC; CDR3 protein: CASGQLSEQYF
D gene: NA; clone size: few; V gene: TRBV3-1/TRBV3-2; J gene: TRBJ1-6; CDR3 DNA: TGTGCCAGCAGCCAAGAGTCCGTTGGAGGTTCACCCCTCCACTTT; CDR3 protein: CASSQESVGGSPLHF
D gene: NA; clone size: NA; V gene: TRBV6-1; J gene: TRBJ2-7; CDR3 DNA: TGTGCCAGCAGTGAAGTAGGAGGGTTAAACGAGCAGTACTTC; CDR3 protein: CASSEVGGLNEQYF